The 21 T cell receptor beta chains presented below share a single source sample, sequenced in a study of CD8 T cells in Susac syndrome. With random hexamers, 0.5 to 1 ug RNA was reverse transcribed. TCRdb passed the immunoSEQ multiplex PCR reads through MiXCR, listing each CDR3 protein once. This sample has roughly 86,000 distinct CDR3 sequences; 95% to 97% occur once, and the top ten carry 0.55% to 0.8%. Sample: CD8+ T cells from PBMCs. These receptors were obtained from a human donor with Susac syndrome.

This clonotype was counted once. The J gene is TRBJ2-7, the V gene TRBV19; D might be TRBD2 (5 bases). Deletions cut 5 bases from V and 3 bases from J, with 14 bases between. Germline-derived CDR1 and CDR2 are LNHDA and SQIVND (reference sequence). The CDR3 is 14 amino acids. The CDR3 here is CASSPDGEVYEQYF. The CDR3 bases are TGTGCCAGTAGTCCGGACGGGGAAGTCTACGAGCAGTACTTC.

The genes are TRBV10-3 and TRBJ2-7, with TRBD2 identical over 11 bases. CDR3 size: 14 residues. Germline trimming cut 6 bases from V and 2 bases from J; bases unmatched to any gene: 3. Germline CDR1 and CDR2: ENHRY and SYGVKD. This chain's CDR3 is CAISKTSGAYEQYF. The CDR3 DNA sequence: TGTGCCATCAGCAAGACTAGCGGGGCCTACGAGCAGTACTTC.

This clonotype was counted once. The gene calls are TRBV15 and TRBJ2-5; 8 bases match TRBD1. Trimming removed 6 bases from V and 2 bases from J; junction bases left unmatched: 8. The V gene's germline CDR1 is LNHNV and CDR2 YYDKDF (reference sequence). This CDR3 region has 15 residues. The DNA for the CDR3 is TGTGCCACCAGTCTGGACAGGGACATGCAAGAGACCCAGTACTTC. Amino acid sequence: CATSLDRDMQETQYF.

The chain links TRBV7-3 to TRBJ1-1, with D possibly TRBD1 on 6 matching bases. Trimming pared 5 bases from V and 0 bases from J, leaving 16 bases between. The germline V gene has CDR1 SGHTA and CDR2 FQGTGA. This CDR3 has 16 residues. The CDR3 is CASSTGTDSMNTEAFF. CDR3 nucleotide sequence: TGTGCCAGCAGCACCGGGACGGACAGTATGAACACTGAAGCTTTCTTT.

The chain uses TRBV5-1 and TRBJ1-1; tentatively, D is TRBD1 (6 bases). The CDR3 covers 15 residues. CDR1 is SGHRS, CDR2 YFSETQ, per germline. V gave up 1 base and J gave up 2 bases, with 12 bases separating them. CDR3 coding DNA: TGCGCCAGCAGCTTGTGGGGGCACGGAAACACTGAAGCTTTCTTT. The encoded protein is CASSLWGHGNTEAFF.

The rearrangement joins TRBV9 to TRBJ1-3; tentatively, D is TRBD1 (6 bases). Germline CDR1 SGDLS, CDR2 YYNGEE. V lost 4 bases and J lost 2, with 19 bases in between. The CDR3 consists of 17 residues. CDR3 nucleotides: TGTGCCAGCAGCTTTTACAGGGAGTCGTCGGCTGGAAACACCATATATTTT. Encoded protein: CASSFYRESSAGNTIYF. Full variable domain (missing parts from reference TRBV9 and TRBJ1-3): DSGVTQTPKHLITATGQRVTLRCSPRSGDLSVYWYQQSLDQGLQFLIQYYNGEERAKGNILERFSAQQFPDLHSELNLSSLELGDSALYFCASSFYRESSAGNTIYFGEGSWLTVV.

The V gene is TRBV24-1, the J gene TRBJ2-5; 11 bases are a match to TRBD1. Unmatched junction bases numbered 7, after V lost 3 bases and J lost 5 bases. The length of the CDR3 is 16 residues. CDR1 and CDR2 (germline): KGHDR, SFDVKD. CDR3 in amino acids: CATSDPWDRGKETQYF. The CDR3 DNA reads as TGTGCCACCAGTGATCCCTGGGACAGGGGGAAGGAGACCCAGTACTTC.

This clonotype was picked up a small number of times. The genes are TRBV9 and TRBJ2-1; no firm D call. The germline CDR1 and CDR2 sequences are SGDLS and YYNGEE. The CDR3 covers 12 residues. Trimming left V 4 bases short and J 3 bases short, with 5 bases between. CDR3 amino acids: CASSSFYNEQFF. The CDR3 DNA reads TGTGCCAGCAGCTCTTTCTACAATGAGCAGTTCTTC.

The CDR3 nucleotides read TGTGCCAGCAGGGGACCGATGACCCACGAGCAGTACTTC. The encoded protein is CASRGPMTHEQYF. The rearrangement joins TRBV2 to TRBJ2-7; D possibly uses TRBD1 or TRBD2 (5 bases each). The V gene lost 6 bases and the J gene lost 5 bases, with 14 bases spanning the gap. Germline lookup yields CDR1 SNHLY and CDR2 FYNNEI. There are 13 residues in the CDR3.

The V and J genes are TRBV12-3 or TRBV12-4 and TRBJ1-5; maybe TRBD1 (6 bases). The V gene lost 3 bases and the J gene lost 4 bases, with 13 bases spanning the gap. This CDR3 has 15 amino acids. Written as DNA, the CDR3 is TGTGCCAGCAGTTTGTACAGGGTTTCGAATCAGCCCCAGCATTTT. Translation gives CASSLYRVSNQPQHF.

CDR3 nucleotide sequence: TGTGCCAGCAGTTTAGCCCAGGGACTTGGGGGCTACACCTTC. It encodes CASSLAQGLGGYTF. The chain has TRBV12-3 or TRBV12-4 and TRBJ1-2, with a tentative D call TRBD1 (5 bases). The length of the CDR3 is 14 residues. V lost 0 bases and J lost 8, with 13 bases in between.

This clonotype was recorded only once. The CDR3 spells CASIKERSKETQYF. DNA for the CDR3: TGTGCCAGCATCAAGGAGCGATCGAAAGAGACCCAGTACTTC. This rearrangement joins TRBV6-2 or TRBV6-3 to TRBJ2-5; D ambiguous. The CDR3 has 14 residues. CDR1 is MNHEY, CDR2 SVGEGT, per germline. V lost 7 bases and J lost 3, with 15 bases in between.

CDR3 DNA sequence: TGTGCCATCAGTCCCCGGACAGGGATCACGACCCAGCATTTT. Encoded protein: CAISPRTGITTQHF. The chain carries TRBV10-3 and TRBJ1-5, with 8 nucleotides matching TRBD1. Germline V CDR1 and CDR2: ENHRY, SYGVKD. V gave up 5 bases and J gave up 11 bases; unmatched junction bases: 11. This CDR3 has 14 amino acids.

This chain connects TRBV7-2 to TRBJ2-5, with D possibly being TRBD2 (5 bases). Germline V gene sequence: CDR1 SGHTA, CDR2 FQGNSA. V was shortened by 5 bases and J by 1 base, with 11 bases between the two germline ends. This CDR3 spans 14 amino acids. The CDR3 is CASSLDWSQETQYF. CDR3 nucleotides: TGTGCCAGCAGCCTGGACTGGTCCCAAGAGACCCAGTACTTC.

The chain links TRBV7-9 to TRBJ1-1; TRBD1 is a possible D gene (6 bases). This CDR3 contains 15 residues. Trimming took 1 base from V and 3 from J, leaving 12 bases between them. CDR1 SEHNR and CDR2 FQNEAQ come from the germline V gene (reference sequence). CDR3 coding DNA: TGTGCCAGCAGCTTAGGCCCCAGGGGAGACACTGAAGCTTTCTTT. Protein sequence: CASSLGPRGDTEAFF.

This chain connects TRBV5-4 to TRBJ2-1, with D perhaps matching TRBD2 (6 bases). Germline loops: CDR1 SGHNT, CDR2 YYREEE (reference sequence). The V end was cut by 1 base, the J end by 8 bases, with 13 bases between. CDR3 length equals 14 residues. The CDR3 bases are TGTGCCAGCAGCTTGTGGGACTTTGGGGATGAGCAGTTCTTC. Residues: CASSLWDFGDEQFF.

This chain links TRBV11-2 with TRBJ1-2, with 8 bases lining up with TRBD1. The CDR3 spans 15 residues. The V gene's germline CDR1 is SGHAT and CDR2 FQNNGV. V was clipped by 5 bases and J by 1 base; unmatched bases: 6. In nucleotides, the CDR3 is TGTGCCAGCAGCAGTACAGGGGGATTTAACTATGGCTACACCTTC. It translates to CASSSTGGFNYGYTF.

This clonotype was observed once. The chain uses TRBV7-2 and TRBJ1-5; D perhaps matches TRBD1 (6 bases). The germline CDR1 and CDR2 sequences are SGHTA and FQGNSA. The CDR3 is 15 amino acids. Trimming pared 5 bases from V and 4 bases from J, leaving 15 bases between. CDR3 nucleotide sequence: TGTGCCAGCAGCCCCCGCCAAGGGGGTAATCAGCCCCAGCATTTT. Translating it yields CASSPRQGGNQPQHF.

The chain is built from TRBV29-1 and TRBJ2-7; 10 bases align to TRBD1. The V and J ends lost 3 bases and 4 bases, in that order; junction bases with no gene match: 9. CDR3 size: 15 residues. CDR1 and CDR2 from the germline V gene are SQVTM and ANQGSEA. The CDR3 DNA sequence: TGCAGCGTTGATGCAGGGACAGGGGATGGTTACGAGCAGTACTTC. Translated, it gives CSVDAGTGDGYEQYF.

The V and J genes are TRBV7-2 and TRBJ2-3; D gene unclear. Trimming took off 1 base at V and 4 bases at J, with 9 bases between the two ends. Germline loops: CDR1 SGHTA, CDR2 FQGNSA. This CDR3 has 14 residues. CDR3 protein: CASSLEDRADTQYF. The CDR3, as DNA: TGTGCCAGCAGCTTAGAGGATCGGGCAGATACGCAGTATTTT.

Here the CDR3 DNA reads TGTGCCAGCAGCGGCATTCGGGACAGCGCAACTAATGAAAAACTGTTTTTT. Its translation is CASSGIRDSATNEKLFF. The rearrangement links TRBV7-9 to TRBJ1-4, with 7 bases fitting TRBD1. CDR1 SEHNR and CDR2 FQNEAQ come from the germline V gene (reference sequence). V lost 5 bases and J lost 0; bases outside the gene matches: 9. The CDR3 sequence is 17 residues long.